This T cell receptor beta chain was sequenced in a study of cytomegalovirus exposure and HLA in healthy donors. Study background: A prior study identified 117 million unique TCR beta sequences from some 200 million T cells.

This CDR3 is 15 amino acids long. V lost 0 bases and J lost 9, with 13 bases in between. Germline V lookup: CDR1 SGHRS, CDR2 YFSETQ. Primers included in the PCR were 60 Vbeta and 13 Jbeta primers. This table comes from immunoSEQ multiplex PCR, and its TCRdb copy is limited to in-frame clones, with some not included. Altogether about 97,000 clones are present, 60% to 80% being singletons, with the ten largest covering around 9.6%. The study's findings and limits: The authors later found most CMV-associated TCR beta chains appeared HLA-restricted.

In the case of this clone: Its target is unknown.

This chain joins TRBV5-1 and TRBJ1-6; D gene ambiguous. This TCR came from a male donor in good health and CMV-seropositive. Sequencing used PBMCs. CDR3 nucleotides: TGCGCCAGCAGCTTGGCCGGAGGGTTTGGTTCACCCCTCCACTTT. It yields the protein CASSLAGGFGSPLHF.